A selection of T cell receptor beta chains follows, all from one sample in a study of T-cell reconstitution after alpha-beta-depleted transplantation in children. MiXCR, run by TCRdb on the PCR reads, gives a single entry per CDR3 protein. This sample carries under 750,000 distinct CDR3 sequences, roughly 23% of them seen once, and the ten largest clones take 13% to 15%. Specimen: PBMCs, mostly from graft donor cells, collected 360 days after TCRalphabeta/CD19-depleted stem cell transplant. These receptors were collected from a boy in the first two years of life who had a stem cell transplant for acute myeloid leukemia, so the T cells may come from the graft donor. Each CDR3 is given with its conserved first and last residue. The D gene is left open where the match is weak. Size tells how often a clone was seen (once, few, many) or the class of an expanded clone, and some rows leave it out.

J gene	D gene	V gene	clone size	CDR3 length	CDR3 DNA	CDR3 protein
TRBJ2-1	TRBD2	TRBV20-1	few	14	TGCAGTGCTAGAGATAGAAGACTAGCAAATGAGCAGTTCTTC	CSARDRRLANEQFF
TRBJ1-1	.	TRBV7-7	many	13	TGTGCCAGCGCGGACAGCCTGAACACTGAAGCTTTCTTT	CASADSLNTEAFF
TRBJ2-1	.	TRBV10-3	.	12	TGTGCCATCCTCGGAAATTACAATGAGCAGTTCTTC	CAILGNYNEQFF
TRBJ2-2	.	TRBV11-2	.	13	TGTGCCAGCAGTCCAGAGGTAGCCGGGGAGCTGTTTTTT	CASSPEVAGELFF
TRBJ2-4	.	TRBV7-2	many	13	TGTGCCAGCAGCTTAGAAGGGGTAGACATTCAGTACTTC	CASSLEGVDIQYF
TRBJ2-3	TRBD2	TRBV4-2	.	19	TGTGCCAGCAGCCAAGATCCTCTCGGGGGGGGGTTTAGCACAGATACGCAGTATTTT	CASSQDPLGGGFSTDTQYF
TRBJ1-5	.	TRBV12-3/TRBV12-4	many	13	TGTGCCAGCAGTTGGTCAGAATGGCAGCCCCAGCATTTT	CASSWSEWQPQHF
TRBJ2-3	TRBD1	TRBV29-1	few	13	TGCAGCGTACGACAGGGGGCCACAGATACGCAGTATTTT	CSVRQGATDTQYF
TRBJ2-3	.	TRBV20-1	many	12	TGCAGTGCTAGAGAAGGGGCAGATACGCAGTATTTT	CSAREGADTQYF
TRBJ2-3	.	TRBV3-1	many	17	TGTGCCAGCAGCCAAGATCCTTTGACGAGCGGCGCAGATACGCAGTATTTT	CASSQDPLTSGADTQYF
TRBJ2-5	.	TRBV15	.	12	TGTGCCACGACCGAGGGGCCGGAGACCCAGTACTTC	CATTEGPETQYF
TRBJ1-1	.	TRBV27	.	14	TGTGCCAGCAGTTTATGGCACATGAACACTGAAGCTTTCTTT	CASSLWHMNTEAFF
TRBJ2-4	.	TRBV4-3	many	19	TGCGCCAGCAGCCAAGATTTAAGAGGAGGGGCCGGCCCTTGGAACATTCAGTACTTC	CASSQDLRGGAGPWNIQYF
TRBJ1-1	.	TRBV29-1	few	13	TGCAGCGTTGGGCCCAGGGCGAACACTGAAGCTTTCTTT	CSVGPRANTEAFF
TRBJ1-2	TRBD1	TRBV20-1	few	14	TGCAGTGCTAACCGGGACAGGTCTCTGTATGGCTACACCTTC	CSANRDRSLYGYTF
TRBJ2-1	TRBD1	TRBV29-1	few	14	TGCAGCGTGGTCACAGGGGGCTTTTACAATGAGCAGTTCTTC	CSVVTGGFYNEQFF
TRBJ2-3	TRBD2	TRBV28	many	18	TGTGCCAGCAGTCCCCCCCACTTACTAGCGGGGGGCATAGATACGCAGTATTTT	CASSPPHLLAGGIDTQYF
TRBJ2-7	.	TRBV27	few	16	TGTGCCAGCAGTTTAACCCTGGGGGGCTCCGACTACGAGCAGTACTTC	CASSLTLGGSDYEQYF
TRBJ2-5	.	TRBV10-1	.	14	TGCGCCACCCAACCGGGGGACCACCAAGAGACCCAGTACTTC	CATQPGDHQETQYF